The 30 T cell receptor beta chains given below trace back to one sample, sequenced in a study of T cell responses to AZD1222 COVID-19 vaccine. The assay was immunoSEQ multiplex PCR, and TCRdb's table has in-frame clones only and misses some. The table includes 79,000 or so clones, approximately 89% detected once. Source: peripheral blood, taken 28 days after the second AZD1222 dose. The source of these receptors is an adult who received the AZD1222 COVID-19 vaccine.

The genes are TRBV29-1 and TRBJ2-1; D gene ambiguous. From germline, CDR1 is SQVTM and CDR2 ANQGSEA. V dropped 3 bases and J dropped 4 bases, with 4 bases sitting between them. The CDR3 contains 11 residues. The CDR3 DNA follows: TGCAGCGTTGAGGTTTACAATGAGCAGTTCTTC. The encoded protein is CSVEVYNEQFF.

The gene calls are TRBV4-1 and TRBJ2-1; possibly TRBD1 for D (5 bases). From germline, CDR1 is MGHRA and CDR2 YSYEKL. Between the trimmed V and J ends, which lost 4 bases and 5 bases, there was a span of 21 bases. This CDR3 has 17 amino acids. This chain's CDR3 is CASSPGSWLKPHNEQFF. CDR3 nucleotide sequence: TGCGCCAGCAGCCCAGGGTCTTGGTTGAAACCCCACAATGAGCAGTTCTTC.

The rearrangement joins TRBV7-9 to TRBJ2-5; 7 positions agree with TRBD1. CDR1 is SEHNR, CDR2 FQNEAQ, per germline (reference sequence). The CDR3 contains 14 residues. Unmatched junction bases numbered 3, after V lost 1 base and J lost 4 bases. The CDR3 DNA sequence: TGTGCCAGCAGCTTAGTGAGACAGGGAGAGACCCAGTACTTC. Amino acids: CASSLVRQGETQYF.

The chain couples TRBV30 to TRBJ2-5; TRBD1 or TRBD2 may be the D gene (6 bases each). Germline values: CDR1 GTSNPN, CDR2 SVGIG (reference sequence). This CDR3 spans 17 amino acids. Trimming pared 2 bases from V and 5 bases from J, leaving 24 bases between. CDR3 DNA: TGTGCCTGGAGTTGGGGGAAGGGGGGCTTCGTGAGGGAGACCCAGTACTTC. As protein: CAWSWGKGGFVRETQYF.

A single count supports this clone. V and J are TRBV9 and TRBJ2-1, with no clear D. Trimming stripped 0 bases from V and 4 bases from J, with 17 bases between. In germline, CDR1 is SGDLS, CDR2 YYNGEE. CDR3 size: 17 residues. CDR3 residues: CASSVGFGTFPYNEQFF. Written as DNA, the CDR3 is TGTGCCAGCAGCGTAGGTTTTGGTACTTTCCCATACAATGAGCAGTTCTTC.

The chain employs TRBV5-1 and TRBJ1-2; 8 nucleotides line up with TRBD1. With V trimmed by 2 bases and J by 7 bases, 4 bases remained unmatched. The CDR3 loop spans 13 amino acids. Germline CDR1 and CDR2: SGHRS and YFSETQ. This CDR3 reads CASSFDRGRGYTF. The DNA for the CDR3 is TGCGCCAGCAGCTTCGACAGGGGTCGTGGCTACACCTTC.

This clone was counted between two and nine times. This chain connects TRBV7-9 to TRBJ2-7, with unresolved D. V was pared by 2 bases and J by 6 bases, with 17 bases between. Germline V CDR1 and CDR2: SEHNR, FQNEAQ (reference sequence). The CDR3 contains 15 residues. This chain's CDR3 is CASSLQSGQPGEQYF. The CDR3 coding sequence is TGTGCCAGCAGCTTACAGTCGGGCCAACCGGGCGAGCAGTACTTC.

V usage is TRBV12-3 or TRBV12-4 and J usage is TRBJ1-2; D not resolved. Trimming left V 3 bases short and J 4 bases short, with 6 bases between. This CDR3 comprises 12 residues. The CDR3 coding sequence is TGTGCCAGCAGTTTTTCGTCCTATGGCTACACCTTC. Translated, it gives CASSFSSYGYTF.

This chain joins TRBV2 and TRBJ1-4; D perhaps matches TRBD1 (5 bases). The V and J ends lost 7 bases and 8 bases respectively, with 14 bases between them. CDR3 size: 13 residues. CDR1 and CDR2 (germline): SNHLY, FYNNEI. In DNA, the CDR3 is TGTGCCAGCATACGGGGGATGGGGGAAAAACTGTTTTTT. Translated: CASIRGMGEKLFF.

As DNA, the CDR3 is TGTGCCAGCAGTTACAACAACAGGGCTCTGAGTTCACCCCTCCACTTT. It codes for CASSYNNRALSSPLHF. This chain uses TRBV6-5 with TRBJ1-6; D is perhaps TRBD1 (6 bases). The ends were cut back, 2 bases at V and 9 bases at J, with 17 bases in the middle. The germline V gene encodes CDR1 MNHEY and CDR2 SVGAGI. There are 16 residues in the CDR3.

This chain links TRBV4-3 with TRBJ2-7, with 10 bases aligning to TRBD1. This CDR3 has 17 residues. V trimming: 0 bases; J trimming: 2 bases; junction bases outside the gene matches: 7. The V gene's germline CDR1 is LGHNA and CDR2 YSLEER. The CDR3 spells CASSQDLPGQGPYEQYF. The DNA for the CDR3 is TGCGCCAGCAGCCAAGACCTTCCGGGACAGGGGCCCTACGAGCAGTACTTC.

The CDR3, as DNA: TGTGCCAGTAGCCCTTTTGCCCAACGAGGTCAGCCCCAGCATTTT. This encodes CASSPFAQRGQPQHF. The rearrangement joins TRBV19 to TRBJ1-5; D call uncertain. The CDR3 totals 15 residues. Trimming took 6 bases from V and 6 from J, leaving 18 bases between them. Per germline, CDR1 LNHDA and CDR2 SQIVND (reference sequence).

This chain links TRBV7-8 with TRBJ2-7, with D hard to call. Germline V lookup: CDR1 SGHVS, CDR2 FQNEAQ. Trimming shortened V by 5 bases and J by 3 bases, and 5 bases separated the two germline ends. This CDR3 is 11 amino acids long. The CDR3 loop is CASSPGYEQYF. In DNA, the CDR3 is TGTGCCAGCAGCCCGGGCTACGAGCAGTACTTC.

The genes are TRBV27 and TRBJ2-7; 9 bases are shared with TRBD1. The CDR3 sequence is 16 residues long. Germline values: CDR1 MNHEY, CDR2 SMNVEV (reference sequence). V lost 2 bases, J lost 2 bases, and 7 bases stayed unmatched. The CDR3 sequence: CASSLVLGQGTYEQYF. CDR3 sequence (DNA): TGTGCCAGCAGTTTAGTCCTCGGACAGGGGACCTACGAGCAGTACTTC.

The rearrangement uses TRBV7-2 and TRBJ2-1; the D gene could be TRBD1 or TRBD2 (5 bases each). Germline loops: CDR1 SGHTA, CDR2 FQGNSA. The CDR3 has 15 residues. V lost 0 bases and J lost 2, with 8 bases in between. The CDR3 reads CASSLAGTTYNEQFF. The CDR3 DNA sequence: TGTGCCAGCAGCTTAGCGGGGACGACCTACAATGAGCAGTTCTTC.

This chain links TRBV14 with TRBJ1-6, with D unclear. The CDR3 spans 14 residues. In germline, CDR1 is SGHDN, CDR2 FVKESK. The V end lost 3 bases, the J end lost 8 bases, and 11 bases lay between the germline ends. CDR3 sequence: CASSQGREYSPLHF. The CDR3 DNA follows: TGTGCCAGCAGCCAGGGGAGGGAGTATTCACCCCTCCACTTT. Based on the CDR3 plus reference TRBV14 and TRBJ1-6, the full variable domain is EAGVTQFPSHSVIEKGQTVTLRCDPISGHDNLYWYRRVMGKEIKFLLHFVKESKQDESGMPNNRFLAERTGGTYSTLKVQPAELEDSGVYFCASSQGREYSPLHFGNGTRLTVT.

The chain carries TRBV12-5 and TRBJ1-4; D unresolved. V was pared by 3 bases and J by 7 bases, with 9 bases between. The CDR3 extends over 13 amino acids. Germline V gene lookup returns CDR1 LGHNT and CDR2 FRNRAP. In DNA form, the CDR3 reads TGTGCTAGTGGTTTCCCCGTCCCTGAAAAACTGTTTTTT. This gives the protein CASGFPVPEKLFF. Complete variable domain (other parts from reference TRBV12-5 and TRBJ1-4): DARVTQTPRHKVTEMGQEVTMRCQPILGHNTVFWYRQTMMQGLELLAYFRNRAPLDDSGMPKDRFSAEMPDATLATLKIQPSEPRDSAVYFCASGFPVPEKLFFGSGTQLSVL.

The V gene is TRBV9, the J gene TRBJ1-6; 7 bases are shared with TRBD1. Trimming cost V 4 bases and J 7 bases; bases outside gene matches: 8. The CDR3 covers 15 residues. Germline V gives CDR1 SGDLS, CDR2 YYNGEE. The CDR3 DNA follows: TGTGCCAGCAGCCCACAGACAGGGTTGAATTCACCCCTCCACTTT. Protein sequence: CASSPQTGLNSPLHF. Full variable domain (rest looked up from reference TRBV9 and TRBJ1-6): DSGVTQTPKHLITATGQRVTLRCSPRSGDLSVYWYQQSLDQGLQFLIQYYNGEERAKGNILERFSAQQFPDLHSELNLSSLELGDSALYFCASSPQTGLNSPLHFGNGTRLTVT.

The chain carries TRBV10-3 and TRBJ1-1; 8 positions match TRBD1. Trimming cost V 4 bases and J 6 bases; bases outside gene matches: 10. The CDR3 is 15 amino acids. The germline gives CDR1 ENHRY, CDR2 SYGVKD. CDR3: CAISASRTGSAEAFF. DNA for the CDR3: TGTGCCATCAGTGCTAGTCGGACAGGGAGCGCTGAAGCTTTCTTT.

The rearrangement links TRBV7-2 to TRBJ2-7, with D possibly being TRBD2 (6 bases). Germline-derived CDR1 and CDR2 are SGHTA and FQGNSA. The CDR3 is 15 amino acids. Trimming removed 5 bases at V and 0 bases at J, with 14 bases between. The CDR3 region is CASSPPGLISYEQYV. As DNA, the CDR3 is TGTGCCAGCAGCCCGCCGGGACTCATCTCCTACGAGCAGTACGTC.

The chain recombines TRBV7-2 with TRBJ2-7; 13 nucleotides align to TRBD2. The V and J ends lost 5 bases and 3 bases, in that order; junction bases with no gene match: 1. The CDR3 has 14 residues. CDR1 and CDR2 from the germline V gene are SGHTA and FQGNSA. CDR3 sequence: CASSRTSGGYEQYF. The CDR3 DNA sequence: TGTGCCAGCAGCCGGACTAGCGGGGGCTACGAGCAGTACTTC.

In this sample, this clone turned up once. The chain employs TRBV5-5 and TRBJ2-5; no firm D call. The V gene lost 4 bases and the J gene lost 5 bases, with 18 bases spanning the gap. Looked up from germline, CDR1 is SGHKS and CDR2 is YYEKEE (reference sequence). The CDR3 extends over 15 amino acids. The CDR3 spells CASSPTGGGGETQYF. The CDR3 DNA is TGTGCCAGCAGCCCCACCGGTGGTGGCGGTGAGACCCAGTACTTC.

This clone was picked up one time. The V and J genes are TRBV7-3 and TRBJ1-5; D possibly corresponds to TRBD1 (6 bases). The germline V gene has CDR1 SGHTA and CDR2 FQGTGA. Trimming shortened V by 2 bases and J by 7 bases, and 18 bases separated the two germline ends. This CDR3 region has 16 residues. Written as DNA, the CDR3 is TGTGCCAGCAGCTTAGGACAGCCAGGTCACGGGCAGCCCCAGCATTTT. Translating it yields CASSLGQPGHGQPQHF.

The CDR3 reads CASSVAFRRNTGELFF. CDR3 bases: TGTGCCAGCAGCGTAGCCTTCCGGCGGAACACCGGGGAGCTGTTTTTT. J is TRBJ2-2 and V is TRBV9; D is unclear. The germline V gene encodes CDR1 SGDLS and CDR2 YYNGEE. Deletions cut 0 bases from V and 1 base from J, with 10 bases between. The CDR3 loop spans 16 amino acids. Using reference TRBV9 and TRBJ2-2 for the parts outside the CDR3, the full variable domain is DSGVTQTPKHLITATGQRVTLRCSPRSGDLSVYWYQQSLDQGLQFLIQYYNGEERAKGNILERFSAQQFPDLHSELNLSSLELGDSALYFCASSVAFRRNTGELFFGEGSRLTVL.

In DNA, the CDR3 is TGTGCCAGTAGTATAGGAGGGGGAAGAGGCAATCAGCCCCAGCATTTT. Encoded protein: CASSIGGGRGNQPQHF. The chain links TRBV19 to TRBJ1-5, with D maybe TRBD1 (6 bases). Germline assignment: CDR1 LNHDA and CDR2 SQIVND (reference sequence). CDR3 length: 16 amino acids. V lost 1 base, J lost 2 bases, and 12 bases lay in between.

This clone was recorded only once. The V call is TRBV4-1, the J call TRBJ2-7, with 7 bases lining up with TRBD1. Germline CDR1 and CDR2: MGHRA and YSYEKL. The V gene end was trimmed by 0 bases and the J gene end by 3 bases; junction bases not matched to a gene: 2. This CDR3 has 14 residues. The chain's CDR3 is CASSQDAGGYEQYV. The CDR3, as DNA: TGCGCCAGCAGCCAAGATGCAGGGGGCTACGAGCAGTACGTC.

J is TRBJ2-7 and V is TRBV28, with D hard to call. The V and J ends lost 9 bases and 2 bases respectively, with 11 bases between them. CDR1 and CDR2 (germline): MDHEN, SYDVKM. This CDR3 is 12 amino acids long. The CDR3 loop reads CASTRVPYEQYF. DNA for the CDR3: TGTGCCAGTACCCGGGTCCCCTACGAGCAGTACTTC.

This clone appeared once. The chain carries TRBV19 and TRBJ1-5, with D perhaps matching TRBD1 (6 bases). This CDR3 has 15 residues. Trimming took off 3 bases at V and 5 bases at J, with 14 bases between the two ends. Germline V gene sequence: CDR1 LNHDA, CDR2 SQIVND (reference sequence). Written as DNA, the CDR3 is TGTGCCAGTAGTATTGAAGGGGGGACATATCAGCCCCAGCATTTT. It translates to CASSIEGGTYQPQHF.

Concerning this clone itself: This may be a read error: a much more frequent sequence differs by one nucleotide. V usage is TRBV27 and J usage is TRBJ2-2; no clear D. Germline V gene data show CDR1 as MNHEY and CDR2 as SMNVEV (reference sequence). The ends were cut back, 6 bases at V and 1 base at J, with 3 bases in the middle. CDR3 length equals 12 residues. The CDR3 DNA reads as TGTGCCAGCAGGGAGAACACCGGGGAGCTGTTTTTT. Translated: CASRENTGELFF.

This clone occurred once. The rearrangement joins TRBV27 to TRBJ1-2; perhaps TRBD1 as D (6 bases). The CDR3 has 16 residues. CDR1 and CDR2 from the germline V gene are MNHEY and SMNVEV (reference sequence). Trimming cost V 3 bases and J 0 bases, with 14 bases left between them. The CDR3 sequence: CASSFSVGDTNYGYTF. In nucleotides, the CDR3 is TGTGCCAGCAGTTTCTCGGTTGGGGACACTAACTATGGCTACACCTTC.